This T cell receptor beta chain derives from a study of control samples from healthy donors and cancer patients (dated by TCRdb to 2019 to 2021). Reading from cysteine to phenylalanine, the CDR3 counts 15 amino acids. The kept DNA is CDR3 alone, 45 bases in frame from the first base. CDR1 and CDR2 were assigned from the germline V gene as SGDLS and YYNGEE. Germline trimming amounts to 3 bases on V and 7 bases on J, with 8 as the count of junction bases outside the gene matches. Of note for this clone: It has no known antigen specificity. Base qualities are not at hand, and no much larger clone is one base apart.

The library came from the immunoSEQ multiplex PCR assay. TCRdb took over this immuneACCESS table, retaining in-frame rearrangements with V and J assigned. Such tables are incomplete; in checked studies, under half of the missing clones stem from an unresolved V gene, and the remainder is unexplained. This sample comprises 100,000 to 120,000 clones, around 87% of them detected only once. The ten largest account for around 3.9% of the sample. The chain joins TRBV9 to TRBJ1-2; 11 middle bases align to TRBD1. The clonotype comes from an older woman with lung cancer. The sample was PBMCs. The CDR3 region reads CASSGGTGGFGGYTF. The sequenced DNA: TGTGCCAGCAGCGGAGGGACAGGGGGATTCGGTGGCTACACCTTC.